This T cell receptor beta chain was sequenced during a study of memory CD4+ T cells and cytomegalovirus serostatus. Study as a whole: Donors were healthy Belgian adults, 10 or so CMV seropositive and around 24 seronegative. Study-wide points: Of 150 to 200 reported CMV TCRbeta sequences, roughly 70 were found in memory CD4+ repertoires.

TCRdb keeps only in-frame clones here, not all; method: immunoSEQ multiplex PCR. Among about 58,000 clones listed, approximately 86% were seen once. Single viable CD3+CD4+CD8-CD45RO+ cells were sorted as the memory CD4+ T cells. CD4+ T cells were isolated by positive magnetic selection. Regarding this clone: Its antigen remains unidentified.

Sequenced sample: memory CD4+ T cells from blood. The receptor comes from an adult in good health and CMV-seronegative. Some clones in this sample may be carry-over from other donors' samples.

This chain's CDR3 is CASSLKIEQFF. CDR3 nucleotide sequence: TGTGCCAGCAGTTTGAAGATTGAGCAGTTCTTC. The V and J genes are TRBV7-2 and TRBJ2-1, with D hard to call. The ends were cut back, 6 bases at V and 9 bases at J, with 9 bases in the middle. There are 11 residues in the CDR3. Germline V gives CDR1 SGHTA, CDR2 FQGNSA.